The text below deals with one T cell receptor beta chain. The data originate from a study of blood T cell repertoires in COVID-19. Turning to the study itself: Specimens from acute and convalescent COVID-19 originated in the United States, Italy and Spain.

The assay was immunoSEQ multiplex PCR, and TCRdb's table has in-frame clones only and misses some. The sample has approximately 120,000 clones; about 85% are singletons. Sequencing was done on a sample of peripheral blood. This receptor was taken from a woman of 80 years or more with acute or convalescent COVID-19.

CDR3 nucleotide sequence: TGTGCCACCAGTGACGCGGGGACAGGCCACTATGGCTACACCTTC. This translates into CATSDAGTGHYGYTF. This chain uses TRBV24-1 with TRBJ1-2; 8 bases map to TRBD1. The CDR3 sequence is 15 residues long. Germline V gives CDR1 KGHDR, CDR2 SFDVKD. V dropped 4 bases and J dropped 3; count of bases not matched to a gene: 6.